This T cell receptor (beta chain) was identified during a study of T cell responses to AZD1222 COVID-19 vaccine. This clone has only one observation. Its antigen remains unknown. The protocol was immunoSEQ multiplex PCR, while the TCRdb copy is restricted to in-frame clones and leaves out a portion. The sample has approximately 92,000 clones; around 90% are singletons. This CDR3 region has 13 residues. CDR1 is KGHSH, CDR2 LQKENI, per germline. V was pared by 1 base and J by 7 bases, with 10 bases between. General observations from the study: Repertoires were collected only later (after the peak T cell response had occurred). Once two AZD1222 doses were given, Spike-specific TCR breadth and depth went up. Among vaccine-associated CD4 TCRs, coverage spanned spike, with dominance at 160-218 and 743-854.

This chain uses TRBV18 with TRBJ1-2; D gene uncertain. The sequenced sample was peripheral blood, obtained on day 0 of AZD1222 vaccination. The source of this sequence is an adult in good health. This CDR3 reads CASSPQDKGGYTF. DNA of the CDR3: TGTGCCAGCTCACCACAGGATAAAGGTGGCTACACCTTC.